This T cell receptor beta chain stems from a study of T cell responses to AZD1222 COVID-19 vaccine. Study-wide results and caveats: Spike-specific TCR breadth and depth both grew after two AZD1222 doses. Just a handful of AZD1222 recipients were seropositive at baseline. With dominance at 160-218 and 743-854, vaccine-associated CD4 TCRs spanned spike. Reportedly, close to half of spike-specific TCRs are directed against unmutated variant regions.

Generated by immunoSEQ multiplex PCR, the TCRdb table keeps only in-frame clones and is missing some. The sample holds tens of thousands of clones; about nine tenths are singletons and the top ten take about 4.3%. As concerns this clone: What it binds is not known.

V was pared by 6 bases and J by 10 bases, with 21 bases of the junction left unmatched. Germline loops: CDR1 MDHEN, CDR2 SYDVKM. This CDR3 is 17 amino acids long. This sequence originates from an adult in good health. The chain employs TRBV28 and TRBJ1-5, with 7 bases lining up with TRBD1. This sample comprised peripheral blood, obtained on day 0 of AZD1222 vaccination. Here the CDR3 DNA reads TGTGCCAGCAGCCCGGGACAGACTCGTACCGCCCCGCATCCCCAGCATTTT. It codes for CASSPGQTRTAPHPQHF.